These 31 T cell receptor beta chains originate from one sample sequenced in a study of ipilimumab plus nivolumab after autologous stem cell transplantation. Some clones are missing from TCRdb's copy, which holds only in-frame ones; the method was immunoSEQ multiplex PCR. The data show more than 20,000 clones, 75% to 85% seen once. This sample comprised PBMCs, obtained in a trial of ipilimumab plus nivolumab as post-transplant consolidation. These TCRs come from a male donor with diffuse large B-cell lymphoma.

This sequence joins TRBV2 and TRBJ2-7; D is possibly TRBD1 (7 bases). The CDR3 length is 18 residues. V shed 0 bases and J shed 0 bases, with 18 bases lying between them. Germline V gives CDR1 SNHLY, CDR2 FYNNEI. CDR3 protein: CASSEARGVRDSSYEQYF. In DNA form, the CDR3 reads TGTGCCAGCAGTGAAGCGAGGGGGGTTCGGGACAGCTCCTACGAGCAGTACTTC.

CDR3 amino acids: CASSLSGTKETQYF. CDR3 coding DNA: TGCGCCAGCAGCTTGAGTGGGACCAAAGAGACCCAGTACTTC. This chain links TRBV5-1 with TRBJ2-5; D may match TRBD1 or TRBD2 (5 bases each). The CDR3 is 14 residues long. Germline-derived CDR1 and CDR2 are SGHRS and YFSETQ. The V gene lost 1 base and the J gene lost 3 bases, with 10 bases spanning the gap.

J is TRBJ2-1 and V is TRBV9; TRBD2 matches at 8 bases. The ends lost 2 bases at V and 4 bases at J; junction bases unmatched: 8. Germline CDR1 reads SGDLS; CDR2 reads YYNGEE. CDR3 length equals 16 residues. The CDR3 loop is CASSVMSGGYYNEQFF. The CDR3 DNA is TGTGCCAGCAGCGTTATGAGCGGGGGCTATTACAATGAGCAGTTCTTC.

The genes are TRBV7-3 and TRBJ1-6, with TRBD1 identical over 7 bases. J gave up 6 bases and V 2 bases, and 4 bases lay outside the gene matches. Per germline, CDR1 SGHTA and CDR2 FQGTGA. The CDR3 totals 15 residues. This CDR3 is CASSLEGARNSPLHF. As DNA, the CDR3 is TGTGCCAGCAGCTTAGAGGGGGCGCGTAATTCACCCCTCCACTTT.

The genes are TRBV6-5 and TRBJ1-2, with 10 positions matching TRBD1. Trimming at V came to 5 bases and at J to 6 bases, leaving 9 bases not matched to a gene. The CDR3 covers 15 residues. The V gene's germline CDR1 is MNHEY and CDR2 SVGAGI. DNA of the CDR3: TGTGCCAGCAGTCAATGGACAGGGGGAGAGGATGGCTACACCTTC. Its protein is CASSQWTGGEDGYTF.

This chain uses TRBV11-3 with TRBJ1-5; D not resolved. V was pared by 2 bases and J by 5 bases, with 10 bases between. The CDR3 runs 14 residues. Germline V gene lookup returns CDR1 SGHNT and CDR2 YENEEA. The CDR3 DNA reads TGTGCCAGCAGCTTAAAGGCCCTTGATCAGCCCCAGCATTTT. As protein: CASSLKALDQPQHF.

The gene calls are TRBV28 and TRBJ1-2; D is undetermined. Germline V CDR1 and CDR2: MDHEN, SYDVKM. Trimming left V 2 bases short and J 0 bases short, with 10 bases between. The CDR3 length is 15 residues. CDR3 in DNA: TGTGCCAGCAGTTTACCCACGGCCTCTAACTATGGCTACACCTTC. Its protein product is CASSLPTASNYGYTF.

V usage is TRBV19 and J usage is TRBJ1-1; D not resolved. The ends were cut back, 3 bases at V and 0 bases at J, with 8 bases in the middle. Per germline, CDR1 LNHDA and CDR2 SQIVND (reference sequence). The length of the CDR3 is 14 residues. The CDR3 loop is CASSMYIMNTEAFF. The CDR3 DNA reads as TGTGCCAGTAGTATGTACATCATGAACACTGAAGCTTTCTTT.

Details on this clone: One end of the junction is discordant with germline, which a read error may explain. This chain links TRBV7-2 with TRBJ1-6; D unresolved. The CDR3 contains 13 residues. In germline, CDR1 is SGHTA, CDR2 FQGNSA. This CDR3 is CASSLGAESPPHF. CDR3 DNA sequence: TGTGCCAGCAGTTTAGGAGCTGAATCACCCCCCCACTTT.

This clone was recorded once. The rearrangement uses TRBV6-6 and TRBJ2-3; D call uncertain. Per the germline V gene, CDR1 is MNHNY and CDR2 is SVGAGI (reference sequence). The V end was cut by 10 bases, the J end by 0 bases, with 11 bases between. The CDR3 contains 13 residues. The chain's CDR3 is CATKELSTDTQYF. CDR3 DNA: TGTGCCACCAAGGAGCTTAGCACAGATACGCAGTATTTT.

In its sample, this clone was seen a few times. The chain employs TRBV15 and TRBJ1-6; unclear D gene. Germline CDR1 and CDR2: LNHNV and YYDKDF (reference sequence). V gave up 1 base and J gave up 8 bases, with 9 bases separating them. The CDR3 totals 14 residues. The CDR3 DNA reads TGTGCCACCAGCAGAGGAGTAAATTATTCACCCCTCCACTTT. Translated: CATSRGVNYSPLHF.

The CDR3, as DNA: TGTGCCAGCAGCTTACAATCAGGGACTAGGGGGACCCAGTACTTC. As protein: CASSLQSGTRGTQYF. The gene calls are TRBV7-9 and TRBJ2-5, with 8 bases lining up with TRBD2. V was pared by 2 bases and J by 7 bases, with 9 bases of the junction left unmatched. Per the germline V gene, CDR1 is SEHNR and CDR2 is FQNEAQ (reference sequence). The CDR3 contains 15 residues.

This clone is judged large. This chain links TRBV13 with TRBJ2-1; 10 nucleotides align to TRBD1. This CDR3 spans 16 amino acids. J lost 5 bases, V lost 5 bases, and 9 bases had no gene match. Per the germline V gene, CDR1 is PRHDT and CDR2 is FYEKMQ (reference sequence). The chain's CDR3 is CASSPPDRGGNNEQFF. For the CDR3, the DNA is TGTGCCAGCAGCCCCCCGGACAGGGGGGGAAACAATGAGCAGTTCTTC.

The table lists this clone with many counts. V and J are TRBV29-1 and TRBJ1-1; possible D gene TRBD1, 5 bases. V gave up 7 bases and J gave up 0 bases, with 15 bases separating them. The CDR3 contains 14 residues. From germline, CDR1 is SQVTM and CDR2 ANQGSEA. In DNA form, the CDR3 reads TGCAGCGCCAAAACGGGGGGAATGAACACTGAAGCTTTCTTT. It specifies CSAKTGGMNTEAFF.

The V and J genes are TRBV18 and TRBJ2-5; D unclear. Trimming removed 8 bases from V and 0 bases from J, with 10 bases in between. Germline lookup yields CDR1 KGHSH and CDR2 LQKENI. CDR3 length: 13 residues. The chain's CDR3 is CASARANQETQYF. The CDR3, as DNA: TGTGCCAGCGCCCGAGCGAACCAAGAGACCCAGTACTTC.

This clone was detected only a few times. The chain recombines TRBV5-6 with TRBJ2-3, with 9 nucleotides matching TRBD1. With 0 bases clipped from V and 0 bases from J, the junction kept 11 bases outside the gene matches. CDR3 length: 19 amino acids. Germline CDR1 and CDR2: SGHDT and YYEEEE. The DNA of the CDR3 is TGTGCCAGCAGCTTGGGGCCGGGACAGGGCCGACCTAGCACAGATACGCAGTATTTT. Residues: CASSLGPGQGRPSTDTQYF.

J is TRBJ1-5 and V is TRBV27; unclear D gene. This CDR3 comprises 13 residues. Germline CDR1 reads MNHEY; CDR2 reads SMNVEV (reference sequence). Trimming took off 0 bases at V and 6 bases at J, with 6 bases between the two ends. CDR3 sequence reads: CASSLSGSQPQHF. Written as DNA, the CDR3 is TGTGCCAGCAGTTTATCAGGTAGTCAGCCCCAGCATTTT.

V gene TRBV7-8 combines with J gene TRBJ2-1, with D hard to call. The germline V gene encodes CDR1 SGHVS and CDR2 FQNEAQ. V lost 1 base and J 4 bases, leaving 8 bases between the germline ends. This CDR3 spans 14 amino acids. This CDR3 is CASSLGLQYNEQFF. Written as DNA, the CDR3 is TGTGCCAGCAGCTTAGGTCTGCAATACAATGAGCAGTTCTTC.

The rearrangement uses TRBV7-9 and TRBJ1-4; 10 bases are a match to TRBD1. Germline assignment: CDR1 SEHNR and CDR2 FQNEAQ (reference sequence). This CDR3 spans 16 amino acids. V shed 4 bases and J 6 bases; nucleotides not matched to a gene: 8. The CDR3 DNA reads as TGTGCCAGCAGCTCAGCGGTGGGACAGGGGCATGAAAAACTGTTTTTT. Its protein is CASSSAVGQGHEKLFF.

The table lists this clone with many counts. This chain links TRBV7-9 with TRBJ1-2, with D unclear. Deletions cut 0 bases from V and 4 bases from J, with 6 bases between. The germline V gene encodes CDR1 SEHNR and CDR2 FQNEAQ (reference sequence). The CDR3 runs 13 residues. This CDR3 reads CASSLAPLYGYTF. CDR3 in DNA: TGTGCCAGCAGCTTAGCGCCACTCTATGGCTACACCTTC.

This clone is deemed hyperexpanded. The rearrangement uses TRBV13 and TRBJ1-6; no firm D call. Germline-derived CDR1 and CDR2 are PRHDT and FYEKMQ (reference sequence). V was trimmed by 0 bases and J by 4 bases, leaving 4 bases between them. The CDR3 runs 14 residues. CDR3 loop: CASSLGSYNSPLHF. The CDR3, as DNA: TGTGCCAGCAGCTTAGGGTCTTATAATTCACCCCTCCACTTT.

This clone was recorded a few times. CDR3 sequence reads: CASSYGTANTEAFF. CDR3 nucleotide sequence: TGCGCCAGCAGCTACGGGACAGCCAACACTGAAGCTTTCTTT. The V call is TRBV5-1, the J call TRBJ1-1; TRBD1 matches at 7 bases. V dropped 3 bases and J dropped 2; count of bases not matched to a gene: 4. The CDR3 is made up of 14 amino acids. CDR1 SGHRS and CDR2 YFSETQ come from the germline V gene.

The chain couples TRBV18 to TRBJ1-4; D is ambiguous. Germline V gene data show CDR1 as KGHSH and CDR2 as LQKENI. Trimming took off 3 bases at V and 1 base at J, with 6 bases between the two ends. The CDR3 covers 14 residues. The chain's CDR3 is CASSPRRTNEKLFF. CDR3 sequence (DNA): TGTGCCAGCTCACCCCGAAGAACTAATGAAAAACTGTTTTTT.

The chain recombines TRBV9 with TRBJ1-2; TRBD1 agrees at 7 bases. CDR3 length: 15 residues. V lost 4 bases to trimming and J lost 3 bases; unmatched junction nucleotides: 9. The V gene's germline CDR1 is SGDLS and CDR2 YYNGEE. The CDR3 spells CASSPRQGSYYGYTF. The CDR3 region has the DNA TGTGCCAGCAGCCCACGACAGGGATCGTACTATGGCTACACCTTC.

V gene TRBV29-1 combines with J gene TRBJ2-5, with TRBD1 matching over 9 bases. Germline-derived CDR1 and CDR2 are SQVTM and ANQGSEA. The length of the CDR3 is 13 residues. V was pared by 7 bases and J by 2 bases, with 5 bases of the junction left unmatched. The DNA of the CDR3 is TGCAGCGGAAACAGGGGGCGTCAAGAGACCCAGTACTTC. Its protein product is CSGNRGRQETQYF. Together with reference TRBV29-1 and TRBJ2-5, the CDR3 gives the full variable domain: SAVISQKPSRDICQRGTSLTIQCQVDSQVTMMFWYRQQPGQSLTLIATANQGSEATYESGFVIDKFPISRPNLTFSTLTVSNMSPEDSSIYLCSGNRGRQETQYFGPGTRLLVL.

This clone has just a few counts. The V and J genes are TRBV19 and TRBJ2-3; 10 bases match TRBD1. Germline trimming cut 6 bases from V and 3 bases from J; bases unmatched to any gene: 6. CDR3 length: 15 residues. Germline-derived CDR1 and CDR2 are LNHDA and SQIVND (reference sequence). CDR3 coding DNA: TGTGCCAGTAGATCCGGGACAGGGGTTACAGATACGCAGTATTTT. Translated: CASRSGTGVTDTQYF.

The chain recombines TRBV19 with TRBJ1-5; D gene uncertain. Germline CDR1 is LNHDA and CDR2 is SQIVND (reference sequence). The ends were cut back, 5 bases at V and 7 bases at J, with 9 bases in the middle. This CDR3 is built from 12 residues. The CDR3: CASSVSRQPQHF. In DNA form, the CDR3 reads TGTGCCAGTAGTGTAAGCAGGCAGCCCCAGCATTTT.

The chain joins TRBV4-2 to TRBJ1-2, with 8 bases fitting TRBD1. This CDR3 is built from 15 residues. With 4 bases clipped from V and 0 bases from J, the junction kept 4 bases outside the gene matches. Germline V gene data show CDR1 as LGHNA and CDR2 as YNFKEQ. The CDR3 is CASSLGQAPNYGYTF. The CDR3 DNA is TGTGCCAGCAGCCTGGGACAGGCCCCTAACTATGGCTACACCTTC.

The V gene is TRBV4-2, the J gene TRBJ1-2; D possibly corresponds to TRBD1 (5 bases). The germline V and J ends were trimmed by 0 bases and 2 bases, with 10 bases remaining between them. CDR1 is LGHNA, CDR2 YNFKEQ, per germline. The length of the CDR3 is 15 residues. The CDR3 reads CASSQEVGGNYGYTF. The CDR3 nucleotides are TGTGCCAGCAGCCAAGAAGTGGGGGGGAACTATGGCTACACCTTC.

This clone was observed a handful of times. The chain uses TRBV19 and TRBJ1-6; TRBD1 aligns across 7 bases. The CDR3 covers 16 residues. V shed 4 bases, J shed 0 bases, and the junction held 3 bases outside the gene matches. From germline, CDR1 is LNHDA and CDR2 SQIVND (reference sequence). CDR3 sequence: CASSTAGGSYNSPLHF. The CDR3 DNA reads TGTGCCAGTAGTACAGCAGGGGGCTCCTATAATTCACCCCTCCACTTT.

The CDR3 sequence: CASSQSEGSLRGYTF. DNA for the CDR3: TGCGCCAGCAGCCAAAGTGAGGGGTCCCTCCGTGGCTACACCTTC. The chain has TRBV4-1 and TRBJ1-2; weak D call: TRBD1 (5 bases). Germline assignment: CDR1 MGHRA and CDR2 YSYEKL. V lost 2 bases, J lost 7 bases, and 17 bases lay in between. This CDR3 spans 15 amino acids.